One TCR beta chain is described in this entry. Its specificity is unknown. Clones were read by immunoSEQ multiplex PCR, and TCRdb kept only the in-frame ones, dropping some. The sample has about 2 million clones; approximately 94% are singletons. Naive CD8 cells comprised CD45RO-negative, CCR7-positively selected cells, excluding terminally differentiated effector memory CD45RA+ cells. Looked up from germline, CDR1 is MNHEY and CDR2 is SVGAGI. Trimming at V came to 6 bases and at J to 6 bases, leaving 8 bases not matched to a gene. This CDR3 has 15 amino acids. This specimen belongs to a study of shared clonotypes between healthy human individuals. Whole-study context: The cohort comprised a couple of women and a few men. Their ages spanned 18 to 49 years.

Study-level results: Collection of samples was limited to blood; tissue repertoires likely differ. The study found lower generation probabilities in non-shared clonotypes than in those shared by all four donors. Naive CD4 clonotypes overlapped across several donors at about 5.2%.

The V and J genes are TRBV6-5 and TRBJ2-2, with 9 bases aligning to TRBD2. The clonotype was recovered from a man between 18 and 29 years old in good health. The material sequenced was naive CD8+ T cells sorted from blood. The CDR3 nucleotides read TGTGCCAGCAGCCCCGTAGCGGGAGCCGCCGGGGAGCTGTTTTTT. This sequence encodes CASSPVAGAAGELFF.